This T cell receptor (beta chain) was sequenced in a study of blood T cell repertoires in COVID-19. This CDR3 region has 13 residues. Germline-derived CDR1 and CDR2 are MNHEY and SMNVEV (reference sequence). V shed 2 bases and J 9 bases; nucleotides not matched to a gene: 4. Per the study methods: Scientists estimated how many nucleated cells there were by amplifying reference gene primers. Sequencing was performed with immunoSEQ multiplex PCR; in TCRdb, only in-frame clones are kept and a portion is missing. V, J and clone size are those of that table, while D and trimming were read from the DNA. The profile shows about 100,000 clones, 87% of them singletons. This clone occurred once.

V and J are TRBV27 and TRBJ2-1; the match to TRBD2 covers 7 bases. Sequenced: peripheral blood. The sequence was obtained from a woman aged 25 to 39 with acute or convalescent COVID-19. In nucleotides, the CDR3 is TGTGCCAGCAGTTTAGCGGGGGTGGCTGAGCAGTTCTTC. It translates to CASSLAGVAEQFF.